These 22 T cell receptor beta chains share one sample of origin, sequenced in a study of persistence of HIV-infected CD4 T cells. Cells were stimulated with overlapping HIV-1 Gag 15-mer peptides. Responding CD4+ T cells were sorted by upregulation of both CD40 ligand and CD69. The libraries were made with immunoSEQ version 4 in survey mode. Clones were read by immunoSEQ multiplex PCR, and TCRdb kept only the in-frame ones, dropping some. The sample comprises under 20,000 clones, approximately 60% of which are singletons, and 1.5% to 2% rests with the top ten. These TCRs' antigens remain unknown. Sample: CD4+ T cells sorted from PBMCs after approximately 20-hour stimulation, taken from a patient who received antiretroviral therapy. Every receptor here comes from an adult woman with HIV who was CMV-seropositive.

By sample fraction, this clone is medium-sized. The V gene is TRBV9, the J gene TRBJ2-7; 7 positions agree with TRBD2. V shed 4 bases, J shed 3 bases, and the junction held 7 bases outside the gene matches. Germline V gene sequence: CDR1 SGDLS, CDR2 YYNGEE. The CDR3 covers 14 residues. The CDR3 coding sequence is TGTGCCAGCAGCCTCGGACTAGGGGACTACGAGCAGTACTTC. Its protein product is CASSLGLGDYEQYF. Full variable domain (remainder filled in from reference TRBV9 and TRBJ2-7): DSGVTQTPKHLITATGQRVTLRCSPRSGDLSVYWYQQSLDQGLQFLIQYYNGEERAKGNILERFSAQQFPDLHSELNLSSLELGDSALYFCASSLGLGDYEQYFGPGTRLTVT.

This rearrangement joins TRBV30 to TRBJ1-1; TRBD1 is a possible D gene (5 bases). CDR3 length: 15 residues. V gave up 2 bases and J gave up 8 bases, with 21 bases separating them. Looked up from germline, CDR1 is GTSNPN and CDR2 is SVGIG (reference sequence). The CDR3 nucleotides are TGTGCCTGGAGTAGGTGGGGCGGCAGCGACAACGAAGCTTTCTTT. Its translation: CAWSRWGGSDNEAFF.

The V and J genes are TRBV27 and TRBJ2-2; D gene ambiguous. Looked up from germline, CDR1 is MNHEY and CDR2 is SMNVEV (reference sequence). The germline V and J ends were trimmed by 6 bases and 4 bases, with 6 bases remaining between them. CDR3 length: 12 amino acids. The CDR3 nucleotides read TGTGCCAGCAGGAGGACCACCGGGGAGCTGTTTTTT. Protein: CASRRTTGELFF.

This chain links TRBV2 with TRBJ1-6; D is perhaps TRBD1 (5 bases). The CDR3 is made up of 17 amino acids. V was trimmed by 8 bases and J by 7 bases, leaving 24 bases between them. Per the germline V gene, CDR1 is SNHLY and CDR2 is FYNNEI. CDR3 loop: CASHLPGPGVGNSPLHF. The CDR3 DNA reads TGTGCCAGCCACCTCCCGGGGCCGGGGGTAGGGAATTCACCCCTCCACTTT.

The J gene is TRBJ2-1, the V gene TRBV6-5, with TRBD1 matching over 8 bases. The CDR3 spans 15 residues. The junction had 10 bases not matched to a gene; V was cut back by 6 bases and J by 6 bases. Per the germline V gene, CDR1 is MNHEY and CDR2 is SVGAGI. The CDR3 protein is CASRSDRGNINEQFF. CDR3 bases: TGTGCCAGCAGGTCCGACAGGGGTAATATCAATGAGCAGTTCTTC.

The table lists this clone with a few counts. The J gene is TRBJ1-1, the V gene TRBV5-6, with D possibly being TRBD1 (5 bases). The CDR3 sequence is 16 residues long. Germline V CDR1 and CDR2: SGHDT, YYEEEE. Trimming took 1 base from V and 1 from J, leaving 14 bases between them. The CDR3 sequence: CASSLTRTTPNTEAFF. The CDR3 DNA is TGTGCCAGCAGCTTGACGAGGACAACCCCGAACACTGAAGCTTTCTTT.

The gene calls are TRBV24-1 and TRBJ1-5, with 10 bases identical to TRBD1. Trimming cost V 3 bases and J 7 bases; bases outside gene matches: 5. This CDR3 is built from 15 residues. Germline CDR1 and CDR2: KGHDR and SFDVKD. The CDR3 sequence is CATSDPGTGEQPQHF. The CDR3 nucleotides are TGTGCCACCAGTGATCCCGGGACAGGGGAACAGCCCCAGCATTTT.

The chain combines TRBV7-9 with TRBJ2-2; D possibly matches TRBD1 or TRBD2 (5 bases each). This CDR3 contains 14 residues. V shed 5 bases and J shed 6 bases, with 13 bases lying between them. Germline loops: CDR1 SEHNR, CDR2 FQNEAQ (reference sequence). The DNA for the CDR3 is TGTGCCAGCAGCCCGCCTTGGGGGTCCGGGGAGCTGTTTTTT. This codes for CASSPPWGSGELFF.

The chain combines TRBV28 with TRBJ1-6; 7 bases align to TRBD1. The length of the CDR3 is 15 residues. V trimming: 2 bases; J trimming: 6 bases; junction bases outside the gene matches: 4. Looked up from germline, CDR1 is MDHEN and CDR2 is SYDVKM. The CDR3 coding sequence is TGTGCCAGCAGTTTAACAGGGGTTAGTAATTCACCCCTCCACTTT. Protein: CASSLTGVSNSPLHF.

This chain joins TRBV6-5 and TRBJ1-6, with 7 bases fitting TRBD1. Trimming at V came to 6 bases and at J to 5 bases, leaving 4 bases not matched to a gene. Germline V lookup: CDR1 MNHEY, CDR2 SVGAGI. The CDR3 totals 14 residues. CDR3 residues: CASSTGQNNSPLHF. The CDR3 region has the DNA TGTGCCAGCAGCACGGGACAGAATAATTCACCCCTCCACTTT.

DNA of the CDR3: TGTGCCAGCAGTTTGGGGGGGCCAGATACGCAGTATTTT. Amino acids: CASSLGGPDTQYF. The genes are TRBV12-3 or TRBV12-4 and TRBJ2-3, with a weak D call TRBD2 (7 bases). This CDR3 has 13 amino acids. V shed 3 bases and J shed 4 bases, with 8 bases lying between them.

This clone counts as medium-sized. This rearrangement joins TRBV5-1 to TRBJ2-7; 8 positions agree with TRBD2. With 4 bases clipped from V and 6 bases from J, the junction kept 9 bases outside the gene matches. CDR1 is SGHRS and CDR2 is YFSETQ in the germline V gene. The CDR3 has 14 residues. CDR3 sequence: CASSPGREGGEQYF. The CDR3 nucleotides are TGCGCCAGCAGCCCGGGACGGGAGGGAGGCGAGCAGTACTTC.

Regarding this clone: An end of the junction differs from the germline gene, which may be a read error. The chain uses TRBV28 and TRBJ1-6; unclear D gene. Per the germline V gene, CDR1 is MDHEN and CDR2 is SYDVKM. The CDR3 has 15 amino acids. As DNA, the CDR3 is TGTGCCAGCCGTTTACCCTCTGCCTATAATTCACCCCTCCACTTT. This encodes CASRLPSAYNSPLHF.

The genes are TRBV28 and TRBJ2-6; TRBD1 might be the D (5 bases). V lost 6 bases and J lost 0, with 12 bases in between. Germline-derived CDR1 and CDR2 are MDHEN and SYDVKM. The CDR3 extends over 16 amino acids. CDR3 loop: CASRHQGSSGANVLTF. The CDR3 DNA is TGTGCCAGCAGGCATCAGGGCAGCTCTGGGGCCAACGTCCTGACTTTC.

This chain uses TRBV6-1 with TRBJ1-6; D unclear. Germline V gene lookup returns CDR1 MNHNS and CDR2 SASEGT. This CDR3 region has 17 residues. Trimming pared 4 bases from V and 0 bases from J, leaving 13 bases between. In DNA, the CDR3 is TGTGCCAGCAGTGTTTCTAAGCGGGGCTCCTATAATTCACCCCTCCACTTT. Encoded protein: CASSVSKRGSYNSPLHF.

V gene TRBV9 combines with J gene TRBJ1-2; D gene uncertain. Trimming removed 1 base at V and 0 bases at J, with 10 bases between. The CDR3 has 15 amino acids. Germline CDR1 SGDLS, CDR2 YYNGEE. The CDR3 spells CASSVSPLSNYGYTF. The CDR3 nucleotides are TGTGCCAGCAGCGTATCCCCGTTATCTAACTATGGCTACACCTTC. Supplemented by reference TRBV9 and TRBJ1-2, the full variable domain reads DSGVTQTPKHLITATGQRVTLRCSPRSGDLSVYWYQQSLDQGLQFLIQYYNGEERAKGNILERFSAQQFPDLHSELNLSSLELGDSALYFCASSVSPLSNYGYTFGSGTRLTVV.

Concerning this clone itself: A single base separates this from a much larger clone, so it may be a read error. In the same sample, other DNA sequences code for this CDR3. V gene TRBV7-9 combines with J gene TRBJ1-1; D unclear. Germline V gives CDR1 SEHNR, CDR2 FQNEAQ (reference sequence). This CDR3 has 13 residues. CDR3 in amino acids: CASSFNRNTEAFF. In DNA form, the CDR3 reads TGTGCCAGCAGCTTTAACCGGAACACTGAGGCTTTCTTT.

This clone was seen a few times. The chain combines TRBV5-1 with TRBJ2-2, with D unresolved. This CDR3 is built from 13 residues. Trimming stripped 1 base from V and 5 bases from J, with 6 bases between. Per the germline V gene, CDR1 is SGHRS and CDR2 is YFSETQ. The CDR3 loop reads CASSLTVTGELFF. In DNA, the CDR3 is TGCGCCAGCAGCTTGACAGTGACCGGGGAGCTGTTTTTT. Using reference TRBV5-1 and TRBJ2-2 for the parts outside the CDR3, the full variable domain is KAGVTQTPRYLIKTRGQQVTLSCSPISGHRSVSWYQQTPGQGLQFLFEYFSETQRNKGNFPGRFSGRQFSNSRSEMNVSTLELGDSALYLCASSLTVTGELFFGEGSRLTVL.

V gene TRBV6-9 combines with J gene TRBJ2-7; 10 positions agree with TRBD1. The germline gives CDR1 MNHGY, CDR2 SVAAGI. Losses at the gene ends were 10 bases for V and 6 bases for J; bases not matched to a gene: 9. The CDR3 is 13 residues long. CDR3: CATKGQGYREQYF. Here the CDR3 DNA reads TGTGCCACCAAGGGACAGGGGTACCGCGAGCAGTACTTC.

The gene calls are TRBV18 and TRBJ2-3; TRBD1 aligns across 8 bases. This CDR3 has 19 amino acids. The V and J ends lost 5 bases and 1 base, in that order; junction bases with no gene match: 17. Germline V lookup: CDR1 KGHSH, CDR2 LQKENI. The CDR3 spells CASSGLRQGKREGTDTQYF. CDR3 nucleotide sequence: TGTGCCAGCTCAGGCTTGAGACAGGGGAAGAGAGAGGGCACAGATACGCAGTATTTT.

This clone was observed a few times. The rearrangement uses TRBV24-1 and TRBJ1-2, with D unresolved. V lost 4 bases and J lost 8, with 19 bases in between. Germline assignment: CDR1 KGHDR and CDR2 SFDVKD. This CDR3 region has 15 residues. CDR3 loop: CATSDHRTVSGGYTF. Written as DNA, the CDR3 is TGTGCCACCAGTGACCACCGGACGGTGTCGGGGGGCTACACCTTC.

This rearrangement joins TRBV18 to TRBJ1-1; tentatively, D is TRBD1 (5 bases). The CDR3 consists of 13 residues. Trimming removed 5 bases at V and 1 base at J, with 8 bases between. Germline V gives CDR1 KGHSH, CDR2 LQKENI. The CDR3 loop is CASSSGQNTEAFF. CDR3 in DNA: TGTGCCAGCTCATCCGGACAGAACACTGAAGCTTTCTTT.